These 21 T cell receptor beta chains came from one sample sequenced in a study of response to subunit inactivated influenza vaccine. TCRdb itself ran the RT-PCR reads through MiXCR, one entry per CDR3 protein. The sample holds around 530,000 distinct CDR3 sequences, about 12% seen once. Sequences were derived from PBMCs from blood, sampled on the day of vaccination. The origin of the receptors is a man aged 45 to 65 who received an inactivated influenza vaccine.

This clonotype was counted many times. V usage is TRBV2 and J usage is TRBJ2-2; D ambiguous. There are 13 residues in the CDR3. The V end was cut by 6 bases, the J end by 4 bases, with 9 bases between. CDR1 SNHLY and CDR2 FYNNEI come from the germline V gene. The CDR3 here is CASRGVGTGELFF. The CDR3 DNA reads TGTGCCAGCAGGGGTGTGGGCACCGGGGAGCTGTTTTTT.

This clonotype was seen more than once but under ten times. J is TRBJ2-7 and V is TRBV7-2, with 8 nucleotides matching TRBD2. This CDR3 comprises 16 residues. CDR1 SGHTA and CDR2 FQGNSA come from the germline V gene. The V and J ends lost 3 bases and 2 bases, in that order; junction bases with no gene match: 9. The CDR3 coding sequence is TGTGCCAGCAGCTTTGATAGGGCTAGCGGGCCCTACGAGCAGTACTTC. Its translation: CASSFDRASGPYEQYF.

To note about this clonotype: A much larger clone lies one base from this, so it may be a read error. The genes are TRBV2 and TRBJ2-1; maybe TRBD2 (5 bases). The CDR3 length is 18 residues. CDR1 SNHLY and CDR2 FYNNEI come from the germline V gene. Trimming took 8 bases from V and 0 from J, leaving 23 bases between them. This chain's CDR3 is CASCFPRGRSSSYNEQFF. In nucleotides, the CDR3 is TGTGCCAGCTGTTTCCCGCGCGGGCGGTCGAGCTCCTACAATGAGCAGTTCTTC.

This clonotype was recorded at least ten times. V usage is TRBV6-5 and J usage is TRBJ2-2, with 12 bases lining up with TRBD2. This CDR3 region has 17 residues. V lost 0 bases to trimming and J lost 8 bases; unmatched junction nucleotides: 7. Germline V gene lookup returns CDR1 MNHEY and CDR2 SVGAGI. For the CDR3, the DNA is TGTGCCAGCAGTTACTCGTGGACTAGCGGGACCCTTGGGGAGCTGTTTTTT. It is translated as CASSYSWTSGTLGELFF.

The rearrangement joins TRBV27 to TRBJ2-7; D is possibly TRBD2 (6 bases). V was trimmed by 5 bases and J by 5 bases, leaving 16 bases between them. Germline loops: CDR1 MNHEY, CDR2 SMNVEV (reference sequence). The CDR3 length is 14 residues. Written as DNA, the CDR3 is TGTGCCAGCAGTCCAATGGGGACTGCCCACGAGCAGTACTTC. Translation gives CASSPMGTAHEQYF.

This clonotype was seen at least ten times. The CDR3 region has the DNA TGTGCCAGCAGTTACGATTGGGACAGGTCCAATCACTATGGCTACACCTTC. Its protein is CASSYDWDRSNHYGYTF. This chain joins TRBV6-5 and TRBJ1-2; 8 bases map to TRBD1. The CDR3 extends over 17 amino acids. Trimming took 2 bases from V and 3 from J; bases not matched to a gene: 11. Germline loops: CDR1 MNHEY, CDR2 SVGAGI.

V and J are TRBV5-1 and TRBJ1-2, with D possibly being TRBD1 (5 bases). Germline CDR1 is SGHRS and CDR2 is YFSETQ. V lost 0 bases and J lost 0, with 9 bases in between. CDR3 length: 15 amino acids. The CDR3 protein is CASSLDSGPNYGYTF. CDR3 DNA sequence: TGCGCCAGCAGCTTGGATTCAGGGCCTAACTATGGCTACACCTTC.

The rearrangement uses TRBV5-1 and TRBJ2-1; 7 positions match TRBD2. The V gene's germline CDR1 is SGHRS and CDR2 YFSETQ. Trimming took 4 bases from V and 5 from J; bases not matched to a gene: 3. The CDR3 is made up of 13 amino acids. The DNA for the CDR3 is TGCGCCAGCAGCGAGCGGGGACACAATGAGCAGTTCTTC. Its protein product is CASSERGHNEQFF.

This clonotype showed up many times. The V gene is TRBV7-3, the J gene TRBJ2-3; 7 positions agree with TRBD1. V lost 3 bases, J lost 0 bases, and 3 bases stayed unmatched. The CDR3 has 15 amino acids. Germline CDR1 and CDR2: SGHTA and FQGTGA. CDR3 protein: CASSFTGASTDTQYF. The DNA of the CDR3 is TGTGCCAGCAGCTTCACAGGGGCTAGCACAGATACGCAGTATTTT.

The gene calls are TRBV7-3 and TRBJ2-3, with TRBD2 identical over 12 bases. Trimming removed 4 bases from V and 0 bases from J; junction bases left unmatched: 11. Germline CDR1 and CDR2: SGHTA and FQGTGA. CDR3 length: 19 amino acids. CDR3 sequence (DNA): TGTGCCAGCAGCTGGAAATTGCTAGCGGGAGGGTATAGCACAGATACGCAGTATTTT. This sequence encodes CASSWKLLAGGYSTDTQYF.

The chain combines TRBV25-1 with TRBJ2-3; 9 positions match TRBD1. V dropped 6 bases and J dropped 5; count of bases not matched to a gene: 12. CDR1 and CDR2 from the germline V gene are MGHDK and SYGVNS. The CDR3 runs to 16 residues. CDR3 residues: CASSPTGGIGGDTQYF. In nucleotides, the CDR3 is TGTGCCAGCAGCCCAACAGGGGGCATAGGCGGAGATACGCAGTATTTT.

This sequence joins TRBV10-3 and TRBJ2-5, with TRBD2 identical over 10 bases. Germline V gives CDR1 ENHRY, CDR2 SYGVKD. V lost 10 bases and J lost 4; bases outside the gene matches: 12. The CDR3 loop spans 15 amino acids. CDR3 nucleotides: TGTGCCAGCCGAGCTAGCGGGAGCTTCGGAGAGACCCAGTACTTC. This gives the protein CASRASGSFGETQYF.

This clonotype turned up a few times. The V and J genes are TRBV29-1 and TRBJ1-3; a weak D match, TRBD1 (6 bases). V gave up 6 bases and J gave up 3 bases, with 12 bases separating them. CDR1 and CDR2 from the germline V gene are SQVTM and ANQGSEA. The CDR3 runs 13 residues. The CDR3: CSVLGAFGNTIYF. The CDR3 DNA is TGCAGCGTACTGGGGGCTTTTGGAAACACCATATATTTT.

This clonotype was seen only a few times. The chain uses TRBV9 and TRBJ2-7, with D hard to call. V shed 0 bases and J shed 3 bases, with 10 bases lying between them. CDR1 and CDR2 from the germline V gene are SGDLS and YYNGEE. This CDR3 region has 14 residues. CDR3 sequence: CASSVAAEDYEQYF. Here the CDR3 DNA reads TGTGCCAGCAGCGTAGCGGCAGAAGACTACGAGCAGTACTTC.

The chain combines TRBV19 with TRBJ2-7, with 8 bases aligning to TRBD2. V shed 5 bases, J shed 3 bases, and the junction held 12 bases outside the gene matches. Germline V gives CDR1 LNHDA, CDR2 SQIVND (reference sequence). CDR3 size: 16 residues. The CDR3 sequence is CASSHHRAGRDYEQYF. The CDR3 coding sequence is TGTGCCAGTAGTCACCACAGGGCCGGGAGGGACTACGAGCAGTACTTC. The entire variable domain, with the rest obtained from reference TRBV19 and TRBJ2-7, is as follows: DGGITQSPKYLFRKEGQNVTLSCEQNLNHDAMYWYRQDPGQGLRLIYYSQIVNDFQKGDIAEGYSVSREKKESFPLTVTSAQKNPTAFYLCASSHHRAGRDYEQYFGPGTRLTVT.

The chain is built from TRBV7-9 and TRBJ2-3, with 8 bases lining up with TRBD1. This CDR3 contains 13 residues. Germline lookup yields CDR1 SEHNR and CDR2 FQNEAQ (reference sequence). Unmatched junction bases numbered 3, after V lost 0 bases and J lost 10 bases. The CDR3 bases are TGTGCCAGCAGCTTAGCTGGACAGGGCCCGCAGTATTTT. The encoded protein is CASSLAGQGPQYF.

The chain carries TRBV3-1 and TRBJ2-7; TRBD1 matches 7 bases. Germline values: CDR1 LGHDT, CDR2 YNNKEL (reference sequence). Trimming removed 3 bases from V and 7 bases from J; junction bases left unmatched: 15. CDR3 length: 16 amino acids. CDR3 coding DNA: TGTGCCAGCAGCCATGCGACAGGGAGCGGATCGAGGGAGCAGTACTTC. This encodes CASSHATGSGSREQYF.

This clonotype has at least ten counts. This sequence joins TRBV11-1 and TRBJ2-7; no clear D gene. Germline CDR1 is SGHAT and CDR2 is FQDESV (reference sequence). The CDR3 covers 14 residues. V lost 5 bases, J lost 0 bases, and 11 bases lay in between. CDR3 loop: CASSPPTASYEQYF. CDR3 sequence (DNA): TGTGCCAGCAGCCCCCCTACGGCCTCCTACGAGCAGTACTTC.

The V gene is TRBV29-1, the J gene TRBJ2-7, with D perhaps given as TRBD1 or TRBD2 (5 bases each). The CDR3 loop spans 12 amino acids. Germline V gene data show CDR1 as SQVTM and CDR2 as ANQGSEA. V gave up 4 bases and J gave up 2 bases, with 9 bases separating them. CDR3 in amino acids: CSVVRGPYEQYF. In DNA form, the CDR3 reads TGCAGCGTTGTGAGGGGCCCCTACGAGCAGTACTTC.

This clonotype has at least ten counts. The chain recombines TRBV28 with TRBJ2-1; D gene uncertain. Germline CDR1 and CDR2: MDHEN and SYDVKM. V shed 6 bases and J shed 8 bases, with 17 bases lying between them. The length of the CDR3 is 14 residues. The CDR3 DNA sequence: TGTGCCAGCAGCCTGGTAAACGGATTCCATGAGCAGTTCTTC. This translates into CASSLVNGFHEQFF.

This clonotype was counted between two and nine times. The V gene is TRBV6-5, the J gene TRBJ2-1, with a possible D match to TRBD2 (5 bases). V lost 2 bases and J lost 3, with 8 bases in between. CDR1 is MNHEY, CDR2 SVGAGI, per germline. The CDR3 runs 14 residues. This CDR3 reads CASSYATSYNEQFF. The DNA of the CDR3 is TGTGCCAGCAGTTACGCCACTAGCTACAATGAGCAGTTCTTC.